This T cell receptor (beta chain) was observed in a study of blood T cell repertoires in COVID-19. In the study overall: Samples came from the United States, Italy and Spain, spanning acute and convalescent COVID-19. PBMCs, B-cell-depleted T cells, or T cells were the source of the cDNA or gDNA that made up the material.

Study processing details: Estimated nucleated cell counts came from reference gene primer amplification. Clones were sequenced by immunoSEQ multiplex PCR, and TCRdb holds only the in-frame ones, with some missing. The D gene and trimming were derived from the DNA, and the V and J assignments and clone size from that table. Of 150,000 to 200,000 clones listed, about 86% are singletons. Germline V gene sequence: CDR1 WSHSY, CDR2 SAAADI. This CDR3 spans 15 amino acids. V lost 2 bases and J lost 0, with 9 bases in between. The V call is TRBV10-2, the J call TRBJ2-3; D gene unclear. Sequenced input: peripheral blood. The sequence came from a man aged 55-75 years with acute or convalescent COVID-19. The CDR3 is CASSETQASTDTQYF. DNA for the CDR3: TGCGCCAGCAGTGAGACGCAGGCTAGCACAGATACGCAGTATTTT.